This T cell receptor beta chain was captured in a study of naive and memory T cell subsets. The germline V gene has CDR1 SEHNR and CDR2 FQNEAQ (reference sequence). The V end lost 5 bases, the J end lost 10 bases, and 21 bases lay between the germline ends. This CDR3 comprises 16 residues. Both TRBC1 and TRBC2 were covered by a beta constant-region primer of two equimolar oligonucleotides. Four rounds of PCR amplified the ligated cDNA using nested alpha and beta constant-region primers plus SP2. MiXCR, applied by TCRdb to the UMI-ligation and nested PCR reads, yields one record per CDR3 protein. The data contain some 110,000 distinct CDR3 sequences, approximately 14% of them singletons. On this clonotype: Its specificity is unknown.

General observations from the study: Especially in CD8 cells, naive repertoires contained a few larger clonotypes, possibly CD45RA-re-expressing memory cells.

This rearrangement joins TRBV7-9 to TRBJ1-6; unclear D gene. This receptor was taken from a human donor in good health. The sequencing input was naive CD8+ T cells from blood. CDR3 protein: CASSDKGGRTKSPLHF. For the CDR3, the DNA is TGTGCCAGCAGCGACAAGGGCGGCAGGACGAAATCACCCCTCCACTTT.